This T cell receptor beta chain is drawn from a study of graft-versus-host responses after intestinal transplantation. Study-level information: Recipients had multivisceral, liver-intestinal, or isolated intestinal transplants. Anti-thymocyte globulin induction was given to all recipients, followed by tacrolimus and steroids for three to four years.

A remark on this clone: Its antigen is unidentified.

Graft-derived tissue was subjected to processing to liberate intraepithelial and lamina propria lymphocytes. Study-wide points: Recipient-marrow GvH clones were detected, some having first appeared in ileum or blood.

This CDR3 has 15 amino acids. Per the germline V gene, CDR1 is KGHSH and CDR2 is LQKENI. V shed 6 bases and J shed 5 bases, with 18 bases lying between them. The assay was immunoSEQ multiplex PCR, and TCRdb's table has in-frame clones only and misses some. The sample lists several thousand clones; over 60% were seen once. The sequencing used ileum tissue, collected about 130 days after intestinal transplantation. V and J are TRBV18 and TRBJ2-3, with D possibly being TRBD2 (7 bases). This clonotype was sampled from a human patient who received an intestinal transplant, so some T cells may come from the graft donor. The CDR3 spells CASSLRGGTGDTQYF. The CDR3 coding sequence is TGTGCCAGCTCCTTAAGGGGGGGCACGGGAGATACGCAGTATTTT. The whole variable domain, remainder taken from reference TRBV18 and TRBJ2-3, is NAGVMQNPRHLVRRRGQEARLRCSPMKGHSHVYWYRQLPEEGLKFMVYLQKENIIDESGMPKERFSAEFPKEGPSILRIQQVVRGDSAAYFCASSLRGGTGDTQYFGPGTRLTVL.